A selection of T cell receptor beta chains follows, all from one sample in a study of blood T cell repertoires in COVID-19. Libraries were prepared by immunoSEQ multiplex PCR; TCRdb keeps only in-frame clonotypes and omits some of them. This table holds 200,000 to 250,000 clones, approximately 85% found once. The material sequenced was peripheral blood. The receptors come from a woman older than 75 with COVID-19, enrolled during active disease. The CDR3 runs from the conserved cysteine through the conserved F or W. The order of the fields is J gene, D gene, V gene, clone size, CDR3 DNA, CDR3 protein. The D gene is left open where the match is weak. Clone size appears in some rows only: once, few, many, or a class for an expanded clone.

>TRBJ1-1|NA|TRBV6-6|NA
TGTACGACAGGTGCCACTGAAGCTTTCTTT
CTTGATEAFF
>TRBJ2-1|NA|TRBV5-1|NA
TGCGCCAGCACTACTCTCCCGGCCGACAGCAATGAGCAGTTCTTC
CASTTLPADSNEQFF
>TRBJ1-6|NA|TRBV16|NA
TGTGCCAGCAGCCAAGAACTGAATTCACCCCTCCACTTT
CASSQELNSPLHF
>TRBJ1-4|NA|TRBV27|NA
TGTGCCAGCAGTTTGAGTCGGGTGAGCGAAAAACTGTTTTTT
CASSLSRVSEKLFF
>TRBJ2-6|NA|TRBV5-1|once
TGCGCCAGCAGCTTGGCCAAGGTGCAGGGGGGCGGGGCCAACGTCCTGACTTTC
CASSLAKVQGGGANVLTF
>TRBJ1-4|NA|TRBV9|NA
TGTGCCAGCACCTTGGGGGGTAGCCCTAATGAAAAACTGTTTTTT
CASTLGGSPNEKLFF
>TRBJ1-2|TRBD1|TRBV30|NA
TGTGCCTGGAACGACAGGGACTATGGCTACACCTTC
CAWNDRDYGYTF
>TRBJ1-3|TRBD1|TRBV7-2|NA
TGTGCCAGCAGCTACTCACCAGGACAGGGGGACACCATATATTTT
CASSYSPGQGDTIYF
>TRBJ2-1|NA|TRBV2|NA
TGTGCCAGCAGTCTTACTCCAACCGAGCAGTTCTTC
CASSLTPTEQFF
>TRBJ2-5|TRBD2|TRBV2|once
TGTGCCAGCAGCGGTAGCGGGGCACGCCAAGAGACCCAGTACTTC
CASSGSGARQETQYF
>TRBJ2-1|TRBD2|TRBV24-1|NA
TGTGCCACCACTAGCGGGAGGGCCGCGTCCTACAATGAGCAGTTCTTC
CATTSGRAASYNEQFF
>TRBJ2-2|NA|TRBV27|NA
TGTGCCAGCAGTAGAAACAGGGAAGGCACCGGGGAGCTGTTTTTT
CASSRNREGTGELFF
>TRBJ2-7|TRBD1|TRBV5-5|NA
TGTGCCAGCAGCCTTGTCCGGGACAGGGTCTACGAGCAGTACTTC
CASSLVRDRVYEQYF
>TRBJ1-1|TRBD1|TRBV7-3|NA
TGTGCCAGCGGTCAGGGGGGAAGGACTGAAGCTTTCTTT
CASGQGGRTEAFF
>TRBJ1-4|NA|TRBV6-2/TRBV6-3|NA
TGTGCCAGCAGTTGGGGCGGTGAAAAACTGTTTTTT
CASSWGGEKLFF
>TRBJ1-2|TRBD1|TRBV6-5|few
TGTGCCAGCAGTTATTCTGACAGGGTTGGCTACACCTTC
CASSYSDRVGYTF
>TRBJ2-3|NA|TRBV3-1/TRBV3-2|NA
TGTGCCAGCAGCCCCTCGGCGGGGGATACGCAGTATTTT
CASSPSAGDTQYF
>TRBJ2-3|TRBD2|TRBV5-4|NA
TGTGCCAGCAGGTTAGCGGGGGCCACAGATACGCAGTATTTT
CASRLAGATDTQYF
>TRBJ1-1|NA|TRBV7-2|few
TGTGCCAGCAGCCAACAGCTAATGAACACTGAAGCTTTCTTT
CASSQQLMNTEAFF
>TRBJ2-2|NA|TRBV15|NA
TGTGCCACCAGACGTGAAGGGAGCGGAACCGGGGAGCTGTTTTTT
CATRREGSGTGELFF
>TRBJ2-5|TRBD2|TRBV3-1/TRBV3-2|NA
TGTGCCAGCAGCCAACGGGGGGTAGAGACCCAGTACTTC
CASSQRGVETQYF
>TRBJ2-7|NA|TRBV28|NA
TGTGCCAGCTCCCCTGGGCAGACCAGCTCCTACGAGCAGTACTTC
CASSPGQTSSYEQYF
>TRBJ1-1|TRBD1|TRBV29-1|NA
TGCAGCGCGGATCAGGGGGGGAACACTGAAGCTTTCTTT
CSADQGGNTEAFF